The 9 T cell receptor beta chains below all came from one sample that was sequenced in a study of cytomegalovirus exposure and HLA in healthy donors. Some clones are missing from TCRdb's copy, which holds only in-frame ones; the method was immunoSEQ multiplex PCR. Of approximately 130,000 clones in the sample, under 90% were seen once. Sequencing input: PBMCs. These receptors originate from a woman in her 30s in good health and CMV-seronegative.

This clone was recorded a few times. The chain is built from TRBV10-3 and TRBJ1-2; TRBD1 aligns across 7 bases. V lost 4 bases and J lost 7; bases outside the gene matches: 12. The CDR3 is made up of 15 amino acids. CDR1 ENHRY and CDR2 SYGVKD come from the germline V gene. The DNA of the CDR3 is TGTGCCATCAGTGCCCCCCGGGAAGGGGGCGGTGGCTACACCTTC. As protein: CAISAPREGGGGYTF.

This chain uses TRBV7-8 with TRBJ2-7; 7 bases match TRBD2. J gave up 2 bases and V 8 bases, and 15 bases lay outside the gene matches. CDR1 and CDR2 from the germline V gene are SGHVS and FQNEAQ. The CDR3 contains 16 residues. CDR3 region: CASSEPGGGRTYEQYF. The CDR3 bases are TGTGCCAGCTCCGAACCCGGCGGGGGAAGGACCTACGAGCAGTACTTC.

The chain carries TRBV4-1 and TRBJ1-1; TRBD1 aligns across 8 bases. V lost 2 bases, J lost 5 bases, and 10 bases stayed unmatched. The CDR3 runs to 16 residues. Germline CDR1 and CDR2: MGHRA and YSYEKL. The CDR3 nucleotides are TGCGCCAGCAGCCAACAGACAGGGGTGGAAAGTACTGAAGCTTTCTTT. This gives the protein CASSQQTGVESTEAFF.

This chain connects TRBV23-1 to TRBJ2-7, with 10 bases fitting TRBD1. TRBV23-1 is flagged as an ORF with uncertain function. This CDR3 is 18 amino acids long. V lost 2 bases and J lost 2; bases outside the gene matches: 12. DNA of the CDR3: TGCGCCAGCAGTCAAGTGGGACAGGGGTCCCAGTTTGCCTACGAGCAGTACTTC. Its protein is CASSQVGQGSQFAYEQYF.

In its sample, this clone was seen once. The chain recombines TRBV12-2 with TRBJ1-5; the table's D call, TRBD1, was not checked against the DNA. TRBV12-2 is a known pseudogene. The CDR3 extends over 16 amino acids. This CDR3 reads CASRYLNPRGGQPQHF. The CDR3 DNA is TGTGCAAGTCGCTACCTAAATCCCAGGGGTGGTCAGCCCCAGCATTTT.

Concerning this clone itself: At one end, the junction sequence differs from germline, possibly due to a read error. CDR3 in DNA: TGTGCCAGGAGCGGGGGGTACACAGATACGCAGTATTTT. This sequence encodes CARSGGYTDTQYF. The chain has TRBV30 and TRBJ2-3; 9 bases line up with TRBD2. Looked up from germline, CDR1 is GTSNPN and CDR2 is SVGIG (reference sequence). This CDR3 spans 13 amino acids.

This clone was seen once. The CDR3 sequence: CASSLAGQGANIQYF. CDR3 nucleotide sequence: TGTGCCAGCAGCCTTGCGGGACAGGGGGCAAACATTCAGTACTTC. The chain has TRBV5-4 and TRBJ2-4; 12 nucleotides align to TRBD1. The CDR3 spans 15 residues. Germline V gene lookup returns CDR1 SGHNT and CDR2 YYREEE (reference sequence). V shed 4 bases, J shed 6 bases, and the junction held 5 bases outside the gene matches.

In its sample, this clone was seen once. The chain employs TRBV18 and TRBJ1-2, with 9 bases aligning to TRBD1. Germline V CDR1 and CDR2: KGHSH, LQKENI. The CDR3 contains 20 residues. The junction had 26 bases not matched to a gene; V was cut back by 5 bases and J by 7 bases. The CDR3 DNA reads TGTGCCAGCTCATCCCGTATCCCCCCGGGACAGGGCTATCTGGCTGGTGGCTACACCTTC. It is translated as CASSSRIPPGQGYLAGGYTF.

This clone has a single count. The chain has TRBV19 and TRBJ2-7, with 7 nucleotides matching TRBD1. The junction had 10 bases not matched to a gene; V was cut back by 3 bases and J by 5 bases. CDR3 length equals 15 residues. CDR1 is LNHDA, CDR2 SQIVND, per germline (reference sequence). CDR3 protein: CASSIGDRVVHEQYF. The CDR3 DNA reads as TGTGCCAGTAGTATCGGAGACAGGGTAGTACACGAGCAGTACTTC.